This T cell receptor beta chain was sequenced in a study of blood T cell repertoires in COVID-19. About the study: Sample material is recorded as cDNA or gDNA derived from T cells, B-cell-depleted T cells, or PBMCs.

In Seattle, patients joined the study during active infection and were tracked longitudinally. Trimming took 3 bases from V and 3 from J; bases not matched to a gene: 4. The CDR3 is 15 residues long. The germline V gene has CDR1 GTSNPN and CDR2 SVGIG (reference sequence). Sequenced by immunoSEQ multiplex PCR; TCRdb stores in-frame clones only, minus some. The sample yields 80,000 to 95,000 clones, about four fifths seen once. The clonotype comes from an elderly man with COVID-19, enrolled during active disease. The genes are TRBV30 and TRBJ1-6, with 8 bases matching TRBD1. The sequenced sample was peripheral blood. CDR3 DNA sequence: TGTGCCTGGAGGGACAGGGCCCTCTATAATTCACCCCTCCACTTT. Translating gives CAWRDRALYNSPLHF.